This T cell receptor (beta chain) was observed in a study of T cell responses to AZD1222 COVID-19 vaccine. Study-wide background: Researchers grouped second doses given at about 4 or about 12 weeks into one pool.

V shed 2 bases and J 8 bases; nucleotides not matched to a gene: 9. In germline, CDR1 is MDHEN, CDR2 SYDVKM. The CDR3 extends over 16 amino acids. Repertoires were generated with immunoSEQ multiplex PCR, while TCRdb's copy carries only in-frame clones and drops some. The table records some 96,000 clones, around 89% of them present only once. The clonotype comes from an adult in good health. The sequences come from peripheral blood, collected on day 0 of AZD1222 vaccination. The chain recombines TRBV28 with TRBJ1-2, with 12 nucleotides matching TRBD1. The CDR3 reads CASSLVSGQGAEGYTF. The DNA of the CDR3 is TGTGCCAGCAGTTTAGTCTCGGGACAGGGGGCGGAGGGCTACACCTTC.